A selection of T cell receptor beta chains follows, all from one sample in a study of cytotoxic CD8 clonotypes in ibrutinib-treated CLL. TCRdb keeps only in-frame clones here, not all; method: immunoSEQ multiplex PCR. The table lists 90,000 to 100,000 clones, almost 80% of them singletons. The input for sequencing was PBMCs, taken after 12 months of ibrutinib treatment. These TCRs come from a human donor with chronic lymphocytic leukemia. The conserved cysteine and the conserved F or W are not part of the CDR3 here. Clone size is stated in some rows and not others, as once, few, many or a class when expanded.

j_call: TRBJ1-2; v_call: TRBV5-1; clone_size: NA; cdr3_aa: ASSFSELYGYT
j_call: TRBJ2-1; v_call: TRBV6-6; clone_size: NA; cdr3_aa: ASSYTLDEQF
j_call: TRBJ1-1; v_call: TRBV25-1; clone_size: NA; cdr3_aa: ASSDPVEAF
j_call: TRBJ2-7; v_call: TRBV19; clone_size: NA; cdr3_aa: ASSPGQGRYEQY
j_call: TRBJ1-4; v_call: TRBV7-2; clone_size: NA; cdr3_aa: ASSLGQRRTNEKLF
j_call: TRBJ2-1; v_call: TRBV13; clone_size: NA; cdr3_aa: ASSLGHRETYNEQF
j_call: TRBJ2-2; v_call: TRBV5-6; clone_size: NA; cdr3_aa: ASSLASGGTGELF
j_call: TRBJ2-7; v_call: TRBV9; clone_size: NA; cdr3_aa: ASRGLGAEQY
j_call: TRBJ1-2; v_call: TRBV5-5; clone_size: NA; cdr3_aa: ASSRSRTEINYGYT
j_call: TRBJ1-2; v_call: TRBV5-4; clone_size: NA; cdr3_aa: ASSSGKNYGYT
j_call: TRBJ1-2; v_call: TRBV5-6; clone_size: NA; cdr3_aa: ASSLDTGSYGYT
j_call: TRBJ2-1; v_call: TRBV9; clone_size: NA; cdr3_aa: ASSVGVGRSSYNEQF
j_call: TRBJ1-2; v_call: TRBV30; clone_size: NA; cdr3_aa: AWRVTGVNGYT
j_call: TRBJ2-3; v_call: TRBV7-2; clone_size: NA; cdr3_aa: ASSPGGWDTQY
j_call: TRBJ2-5; v_call: TRBV7-2; clone_size: few; cdr3_aa: ASSRVLQETQY
j_call: TRBJ1-2; v_call: TRBV2; clone_size: NA; cdr3_aa: ASSDRVGYGYT
j_call: TRBJ2-7; v_call: TRBV5-1; clone_size: NA; cdr3_aa: ASSSGTPGAYEQY
j_call: TRBJ1-6; v_call: TRBV27; clone_size: NA; cdr3_aa: ATKPGGNSPLH
j_call: TRBJ1-6; v_call: TRBV5-4; clone_size: NA; cdr3_aa: ASSFPSPSSYNSPLH
j_call: TRBJ1-2; v_call: TRBV7-9; clone_size: NA; cdr3_aa: ASSPGQEANYGYT
j_call: TRBJ1-1; v_call: TRBV6-1; clone_size: NA; cdr3_aa: ASRPQGGQNFEAF
j_call: TRBJ2-3; v_call: TRBV30; clone_size: NA; cdr3_aa: AWSAGAHDGYTQY
j_call: TRBJ2-5; v_call: TRBV18; clone_size: NA; cdr3_aa: ASSPSELAGQETQY
j_call: TRBJ1-2; v_call: TRBV6-5; clone_size: NA; cdr3_aa: ASGFPFGDHGYT
j_call: TRBJ1-1; v_call: TRBV13; clone_size: few; cdr3_aa: ASNAIRQGNTEAF
j_call: TRBJ1-2; v_call: TRBV28; clone_size: NA; cdr3_aa: ASSWTDLSYGYT
j_call: TRBJ2-2; v_call: TRBV9; clone_size: NA; cdr3_aa: ASSVGPSSGELF
j_call: TRBJ1-2; v_call: TRBV20-1; clone_size: NA; cdr3_aa: SARDNGYT
j_call: TRBJ2-1; v_call: TRBV5-8; clone_size: NA; cdr3_aa: ASSLAGVAYNEQF
j_call: TRBJ1-1; v_call: TRBV2; clone_size: NA; cdr3_aa: ASSEARQGWGTTEAF
j_call: TRBJ2-7; v_call: TRBV7-3; clone_size: NA; cdr3_aa: ASSSAGTYEQY
j_call: TRBJ2-1; v_call: TRBV11-3; clone_size: NA; cdr3_aa: ASSFSSNNEQF
j_call: TRBJ2-3; v_call: TRBV4-3; clone_size: few; cdr3_aa: ATGVYPPTDTQY
j_call: TRBJ2-3; v_call: TRBV4-2; clone_size: few; cdr3_aa: ASSQAGLAGSGADTQY
j_call: TRBJ2-2; v_call: TRBV19; clone_size: NA; cdr3_aa: ASSAGTSGSGELF
j_call: TRBJ2-7; v_call: TRBV2; clone_size: NA; cdr3_aa: ASSVQGGEQY
j_call: TRBJ1-5; v_call: TRBV6-1; clone_size: few; cdr3_aa: ASDRLFPSNQPQH
j_call: TRBJ1-5; v_call: TRBV18; clone_size: NA; cdr3_aa: ASSPLGSDQPQH
j_call: TRBJ2-7; v_call: TRBV20-1; clone_size: NA; cdr3_aa: SAGQSEQY
j_call: TRBJ2-6; v_call: TRBV25-1; clone_size: NA; cdr3_aa: ASSPGGRGLAGANVLT
j_call: TRBJ2-6; v_call: TRBV25-1; clone_size: NA; cdr3_aa: ASSTGAGANVLT
j_call: TRBJ2-5; v_call: TRBV2; clone_size: NA; cdr3_aa: ASSETGARSETQY
j_call: TRBJ1-3; v_call: TRBV5-5; clone_size: NA; cdr3_aa: ASSLARTGYSGNTIY
j_call: TRBJ1-1; v_call: TRBV5-8; clone_size: once; cdr3_aa: ASSLQGSMNTEAF
j_call: TRBJ2-1; v_call: TRBV7-6; clone_size: few; cdr3_aa: ASSPHDRVDEQF
j_call: TRBJ2-2; v_call: TRBV27; clone_size: NA; cdr3_aa: ASSFRLSPGELF
j_call: TRBJ1-5; v_call: TRBV28; clone_size: NA; cdr3_aa: ASRTPNQPQH
j_call: TRBJ1-1; v_call: TRBV29-1; clone_size: NA; cdr3_aa: SVEEQSGTEAF
j_call: TRBJ1-5; v_call: TRBV7-6; clone_size: few; cdr3_aa: ASSPGMGGGQPQH
j_call: TRBJ2-1; v_call: TRBV6-6; clone_size: NA; cdr3_aa: ATSDTLSYNEQF
j_call: TRBJ1-1; v_call: TRBV9; clone_size: many; cdr3_aa: ASSVAGNENTEAF